This section outlines one TCR beta chain sequence together with its context. Its specificity is unknown. The CDR3 consists of 12 residues. V was shortened by 6 bases and J by 1 base, with 3 bases between the two germline ends. Germline loops: CDR1 MNHEY, CDR2 SVGAGI. The data stem from a study of OX40 agonist ivuxolimab in advanced cancers. Blood sampling took place at baseline, cycle 4 day 1, and cycle 7 day 1. Profiling relied on immunoSEQ multiplex PCR, and the TCRdb table lists in-frame clones only, not all of them. The repertoire has 80,000 to 100,000 clones, 87% of them found once; the top ten carry approximately 0.5%. Whole-study findings and limits: It was also the case that some nonresponders had low normalized T-cell clonal expansion. Clonal expansion by week 6 occurred in CD4+ and CD8+ blood T cells (at 0.1 to 3.0 mg/kg).

The TCR sequence derives from an adult with an advanced solid tumor such as melanoma, head and neck, liver or kidney cancer. The V gene is TRBV6-5, the J gene TRBJ2-2; unclear D gene. Sequencing used CD4+ or CD8+ T cells sorted from blood, obtained in a trial of the OX40 agonist ivuxolimab. For the CDR3, the DNA is TGTGCCAGCAGGGGGAACACCGGGGAGCTGTTTTTT. Its translation: CASRGNTGELFF.